This T cell receptor (beta chain) was obtained from a study of T cells in Graves' hyperthyroidism and ophthalmopathy (dated by TCRdb to the late 2010s). Study-level background: Peripheral blood samples were taken at initial diagnosis, before any treatment was given. To identify distinguishing TCR V-J signatures, a discovery cohort of 90 to 100 patients was used, comprising 40 to 45 with Graves' ophthalmopathy and 55 to 65 with stable Graves' hyperthyroidism. Whether ophthalmopathy could be predicted prospectively was tested in an independent validation cohort made up of about 20 hyperthyroidism patients plus 17 patients who later progressed to ophthalmopathy. The 75 to 100 discovery patients were divided at random into training and test sets in a 7:3 ratio. In roughly six Graves' hyperthyroidism patients, the study also compared T-cell repertoires from thyroid tissue with T-cell repertoires from blood. After sampling, hyperthyroidism patients received methimazole starting at 30 mg daily, and ophthalmopathy patients received high-dose intravenous methylprednisolone. According to the paper, TCR Vbeta CDR3 sequencing was carried out on some 140 peripheral blood samples, which came from under 50 ophthalmopathy, around 74 hyperthyroidism and approximately 17 progressor patients. Here is what the overall study found, with its caveats: A 13 V-J signature model separated ophthalmopathy from stable hyperthyroidism, with 87.88% sensitivity and 81% to 83% specificity in cross-validation and 80%/75% in testing. Most expanded thyroid clonotypes (frequency above 0.001) were also detected in blood, a finding suggesting that blood repertoires may reflect thyroid immune responses. In validation, the model predicted progression to ophthalmopathy a median of around six months before onset, with 70% to 71% sensitivity and roughly 77% specificity. No statistical method was used to set the sample size in advance, and investigators knew the group allocation.

Germline trimming: 4 bases from V, 2 bases from J; junction bases outside gene matches: 8. Inclusive of the bounding cysteine and phenylalanine, the CDR3 is 14 residues long. The entry retains the CDR3 DNA only, 42 bases that are in frame from base 1. CDR1 and CDR2 (GTSNPN, SVGIG) derive from the germline V gene (reference sequence). This clonotype was counted many times. The antigen it recognizes is unknown. Base qualities are not recorded, but no much larger clone differs from it by a single base. Stable Graves' hyperthyroidism was defined as the absence of progression to ophthalmopathy over 18 months of follow-up. The hyperthyroidism patients were between 18 and 65 years old and newly diagnosed, with a disease duration of less than 2 months. Patients with uncontrolled infections, other autoimmune diseases, pregnancy or lactation were excluded. Clinical symptoms, serum thyroxine and TRAb, thyroid ultrasound, and orbital computed tomography formed the basis for the diagnoses. PBMCs were isolated from around 10 ml of fresh peripheral blood by Ficoll-Paque density gradient centrifugation. Trizol reagent was used to extract total RNA, and RNA quality was then checked on an Agilent 2100 Bioanalyzer.

The TCR beta CDR3 regions were amplified from the RNA transcripts. The first round of RT-PCR for the TCR CDR3 was performed with the HTBI primer set and the Qiagen OneStep RT-PCR kit. Libraries were constructed in a second round of multiplex PCR, after which size selection and purification were performed. Libraries were sequenced paired-end with 100 bp reads on an Illumina HiSeq2000. From the authors' description of their analysis: SOAPnuke was used to process the raw data, removing reads that contained adapters or uncalled bases, had a mean Phred below 15, or lacked an exact match to the constant primer or identifier. COPE v1.2.5 was used to merge high-quality paired reads, and clonotypes were defined as unique nucleotide sequences. Clonotypes were aligned to IMGT TRBV, TRBD and TRBJ reference segments using MiTCR v1.1. Only V-J combinations with frequency above 0.0001, covering about 99% of repertoires, were analysed. A TCS score was defined as the ratio between F50 (clonal expansion) and ExV (chaos), using BLOSUM62-based TCRdist between CDR3 peptides within each V-J. Welch's t-statistics and random forest reduced 500 to 550 V-J features to 10 to 15, which were used in a naive Bayes classifier (R e1071). Clones were called with MiXCR by TCRdb after fastp trimmed the public reads at Q25, and only in-frame beta chains were retained. Records with the same CDR3 protein are collapsed into one entry carrying the most frequent genes and DNA. The V and J calls follow TCRdb's processing rather than the paper's. In all, the sample holds about 620,000 distinct CDR3 sequences, and around 15% of those were seen once. The ten largest account for about 3.8% of the sample.

The TCR originated in a woman aged 25-40 years with Graves' hyperthyroidism. Source material: blood. The chain joins TRBV30 to TRBJ2-7; TRBD1 aligns with 7 central bases. Here is the DNA: TGTGCCTGGATAAAACAGGGGCCTACCTACGAGCAGTACTTC. It is translated as CAWIKQGPTYEQYF.